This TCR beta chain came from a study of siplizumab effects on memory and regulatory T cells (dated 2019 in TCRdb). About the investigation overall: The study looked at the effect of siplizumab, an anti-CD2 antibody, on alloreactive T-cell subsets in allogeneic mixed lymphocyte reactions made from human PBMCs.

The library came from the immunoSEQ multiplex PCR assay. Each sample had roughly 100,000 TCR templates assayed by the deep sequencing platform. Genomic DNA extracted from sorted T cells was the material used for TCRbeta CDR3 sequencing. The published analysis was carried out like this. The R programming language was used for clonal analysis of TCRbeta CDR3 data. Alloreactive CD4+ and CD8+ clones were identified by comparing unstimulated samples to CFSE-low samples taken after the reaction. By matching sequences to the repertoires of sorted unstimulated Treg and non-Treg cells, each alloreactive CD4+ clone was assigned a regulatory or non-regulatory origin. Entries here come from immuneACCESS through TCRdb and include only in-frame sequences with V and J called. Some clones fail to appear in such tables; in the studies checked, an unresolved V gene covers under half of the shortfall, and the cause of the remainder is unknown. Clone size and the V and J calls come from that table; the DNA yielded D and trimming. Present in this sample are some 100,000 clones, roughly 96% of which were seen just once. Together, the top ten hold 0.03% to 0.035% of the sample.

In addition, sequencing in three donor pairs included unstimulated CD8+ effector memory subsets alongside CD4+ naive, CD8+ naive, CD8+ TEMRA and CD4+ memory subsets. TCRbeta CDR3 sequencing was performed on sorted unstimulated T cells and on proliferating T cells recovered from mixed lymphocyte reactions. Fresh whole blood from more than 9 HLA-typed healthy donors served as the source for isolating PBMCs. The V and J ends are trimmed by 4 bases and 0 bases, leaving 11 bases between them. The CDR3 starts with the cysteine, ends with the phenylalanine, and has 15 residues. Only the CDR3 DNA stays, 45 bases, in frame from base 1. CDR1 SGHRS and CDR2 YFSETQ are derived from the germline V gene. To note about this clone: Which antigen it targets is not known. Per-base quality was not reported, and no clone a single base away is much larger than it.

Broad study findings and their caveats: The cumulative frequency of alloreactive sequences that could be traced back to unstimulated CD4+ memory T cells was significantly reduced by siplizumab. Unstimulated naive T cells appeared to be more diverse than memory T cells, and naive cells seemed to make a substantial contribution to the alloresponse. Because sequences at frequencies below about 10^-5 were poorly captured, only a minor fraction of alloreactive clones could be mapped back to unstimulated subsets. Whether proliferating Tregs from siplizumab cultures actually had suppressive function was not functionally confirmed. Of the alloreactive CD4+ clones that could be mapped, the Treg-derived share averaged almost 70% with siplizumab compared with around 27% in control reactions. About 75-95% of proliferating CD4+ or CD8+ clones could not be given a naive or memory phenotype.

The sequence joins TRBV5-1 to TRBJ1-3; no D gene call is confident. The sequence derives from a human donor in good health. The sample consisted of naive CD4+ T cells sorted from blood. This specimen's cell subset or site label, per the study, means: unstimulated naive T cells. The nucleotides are TGCGCCAGCAGCCCCACGTTAATCTCTGGAAACACCATATATTTT. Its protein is CASSPTLISGNTIYF.